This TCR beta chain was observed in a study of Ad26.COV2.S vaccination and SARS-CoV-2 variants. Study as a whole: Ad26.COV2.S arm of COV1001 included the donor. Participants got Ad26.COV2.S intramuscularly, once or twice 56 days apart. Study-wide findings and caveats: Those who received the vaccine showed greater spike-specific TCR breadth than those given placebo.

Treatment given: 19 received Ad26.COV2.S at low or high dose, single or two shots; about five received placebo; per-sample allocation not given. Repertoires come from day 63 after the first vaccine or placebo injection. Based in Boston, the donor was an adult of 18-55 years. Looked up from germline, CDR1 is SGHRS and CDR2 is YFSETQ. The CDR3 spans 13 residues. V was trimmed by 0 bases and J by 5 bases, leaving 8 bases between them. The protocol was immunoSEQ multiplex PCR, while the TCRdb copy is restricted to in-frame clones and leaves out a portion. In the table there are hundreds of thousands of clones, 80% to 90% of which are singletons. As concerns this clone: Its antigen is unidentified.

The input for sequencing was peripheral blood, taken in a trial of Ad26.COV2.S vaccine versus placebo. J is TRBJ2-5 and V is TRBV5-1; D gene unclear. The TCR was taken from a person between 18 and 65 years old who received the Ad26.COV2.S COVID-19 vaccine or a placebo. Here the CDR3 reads CASSLGVEETQYF. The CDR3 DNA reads TGCGCCAGCAGCTTGGGTGTGGAGGAGACCCAGTACTTC. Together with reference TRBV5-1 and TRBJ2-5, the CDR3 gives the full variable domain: KAGVTQTPRYLIKTRGQQVTLSCSPISGHRSVSWYQQTPGQGLQFLFEYFSETQRNKGNFPGRFSGRQFSNSRSEMNVSTLELGDSALYLCASSLGVEETQYFGPGTRLLVL.